The entry below gives a single TCR beta chain sequence along with its context. CD45RO-negative, CCR7-positively selected cells formed the naive CD8 fraction, excluding terminally differentiated effector memory CD45RA+ cells. This record belongs to a study of shared clonotypes between healthy human individuals. Assay: immunoSEQ multiplex PCR; the TCRdb copy retains only in-frame clones and omits some. The sample carries millions of clones, about 95% recorded once. The CDR3 extends over 12 amino acids. CDR1 and CDR2 from the germline V gene are SGHTA and FQGNSA. V was pared by 6 bases and J by 7 bases, with 3 bases of the junction left unmatched.

The origin of this receptor is a man between 18 and 35 years old in good health. The sequencing input was naive CD8+ T cells sorted from blood. The chain employs TRBV7-2 and TRBJ1-2, with 9 bases that match TRBD1. CDR3 sequence reads: CASSWTGVGYTF. For the CDR3, the DNA is TGTGCCAGCAGTTGGACAGGGGTTGGCTACACCTTC.